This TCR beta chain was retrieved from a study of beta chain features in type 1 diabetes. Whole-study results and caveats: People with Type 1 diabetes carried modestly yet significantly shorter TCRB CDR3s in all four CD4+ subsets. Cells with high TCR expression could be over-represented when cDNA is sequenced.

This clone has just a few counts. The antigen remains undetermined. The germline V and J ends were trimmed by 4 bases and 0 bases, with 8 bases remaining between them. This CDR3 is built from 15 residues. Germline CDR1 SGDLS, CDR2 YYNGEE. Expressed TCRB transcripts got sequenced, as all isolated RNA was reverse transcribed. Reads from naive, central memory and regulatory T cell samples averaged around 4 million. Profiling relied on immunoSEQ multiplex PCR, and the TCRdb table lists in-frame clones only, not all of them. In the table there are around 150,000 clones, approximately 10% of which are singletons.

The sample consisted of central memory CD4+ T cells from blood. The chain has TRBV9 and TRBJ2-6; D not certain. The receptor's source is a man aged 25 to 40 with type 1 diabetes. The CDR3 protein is CASSPSFSGANVLTF. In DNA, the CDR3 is TGTGCCAGCAGCCCTAGTTTCTCTGGGGCCAACGTCCTGACTTTC.